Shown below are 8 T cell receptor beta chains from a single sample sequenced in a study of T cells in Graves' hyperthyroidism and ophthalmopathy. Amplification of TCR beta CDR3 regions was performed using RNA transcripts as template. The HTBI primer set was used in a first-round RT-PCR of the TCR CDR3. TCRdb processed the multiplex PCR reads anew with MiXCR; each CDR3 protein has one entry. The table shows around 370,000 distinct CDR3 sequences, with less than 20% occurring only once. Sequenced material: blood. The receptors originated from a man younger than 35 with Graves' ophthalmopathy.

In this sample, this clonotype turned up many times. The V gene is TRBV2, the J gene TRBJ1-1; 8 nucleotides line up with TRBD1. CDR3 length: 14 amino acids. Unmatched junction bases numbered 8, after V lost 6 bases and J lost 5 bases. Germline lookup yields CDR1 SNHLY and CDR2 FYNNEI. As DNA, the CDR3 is TGTGCCAGCAGAGGGGACAGGCAGGGGACTGAAGCTTTCTTT. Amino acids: CASRGDRQGTEAFF.

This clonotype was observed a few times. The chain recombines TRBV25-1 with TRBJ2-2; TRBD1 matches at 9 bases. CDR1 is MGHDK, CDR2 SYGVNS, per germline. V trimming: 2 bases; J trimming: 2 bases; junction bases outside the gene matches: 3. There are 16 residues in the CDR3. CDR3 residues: CASSEVTGGNTGELFF. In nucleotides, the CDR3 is TGTGCCAGCAGTGAAGTAACAGGGGGCAACACCGGGGAGCTGTTTTTT.

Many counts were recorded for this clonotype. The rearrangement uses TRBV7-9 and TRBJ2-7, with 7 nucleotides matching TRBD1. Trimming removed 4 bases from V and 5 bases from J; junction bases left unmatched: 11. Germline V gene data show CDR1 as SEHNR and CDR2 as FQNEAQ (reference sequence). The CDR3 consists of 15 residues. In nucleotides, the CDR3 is TGTGCCAGCAGCTGGGACGGGAAGGGGGCTAACGAGCAGTACTTC. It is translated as CASSWDGKGANEQYF.

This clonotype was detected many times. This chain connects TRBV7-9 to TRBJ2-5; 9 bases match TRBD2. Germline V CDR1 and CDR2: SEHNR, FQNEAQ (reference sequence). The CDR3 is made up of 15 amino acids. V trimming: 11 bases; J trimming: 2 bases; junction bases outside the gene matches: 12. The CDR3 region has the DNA TGTGCCGGAACGAGGAGCGGGGGGCTTCAAGAGACCCAGTACTTC. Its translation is CAGTRSGGLQETQYF.

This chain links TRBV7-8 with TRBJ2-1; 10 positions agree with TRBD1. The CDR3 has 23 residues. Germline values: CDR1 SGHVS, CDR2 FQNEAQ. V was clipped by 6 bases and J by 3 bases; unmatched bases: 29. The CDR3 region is CASSNRDRGSPVAVVDNYNEQFF. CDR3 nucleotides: TGTGCCAGCAGTAACCGGGACAGGGGATCTCCTGTAGCGGTTGTAGACAACTACAATGAGCAGTTCTTC.

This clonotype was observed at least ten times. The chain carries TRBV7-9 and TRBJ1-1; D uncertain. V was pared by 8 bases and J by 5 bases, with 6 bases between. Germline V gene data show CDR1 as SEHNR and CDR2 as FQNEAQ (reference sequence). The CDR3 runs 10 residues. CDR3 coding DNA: TGTGCCAGCGGCAGAACTGAAGCTTTCTTT. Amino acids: CASGRTEAFF.

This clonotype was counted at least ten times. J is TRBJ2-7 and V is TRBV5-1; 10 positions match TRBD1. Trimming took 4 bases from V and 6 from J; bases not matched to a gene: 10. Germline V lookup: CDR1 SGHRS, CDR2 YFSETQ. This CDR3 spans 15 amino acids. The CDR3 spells CASSTDGTGDAEQYF. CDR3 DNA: TGCGCCAGCAGCACGGATGGGACAGGGGACGCCGAGCAGTACTTC.

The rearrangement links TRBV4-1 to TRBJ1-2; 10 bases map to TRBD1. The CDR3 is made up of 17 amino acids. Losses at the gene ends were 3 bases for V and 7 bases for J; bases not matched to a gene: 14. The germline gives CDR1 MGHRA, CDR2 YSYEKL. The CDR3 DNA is TGCGCCAGCAGCCAGGTCATCCAAACTAGGACAGGGGGTGGCTACACCTTC. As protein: CASSQVIQTRTGGGYTF.